The 18 T cell receptor beta chains below were found in one sample sequenced in a study of shared clonotypes between healthy human individuals. Libraries were prepared by immunoSEQ multiplex PCR; TCRdb keeps only in-frame clonotypes and omits some of them. The sample lists about 680,000 clones; about 90% were seen once. Naive-designated CD8 cells lacked CD45RO, were positively enriched for CCR7, and omitted terminally differentiated effector memory CD45RA+ cells. Material for sequencing was naive CD8+ T cells sorted from blood. Receptors were obtained from a young man in good health.

V is TRBV19 and J is TRBJ1-5; D is unresolved. V shed 5 bases and J shed 7 bases, with 12 bases lying between them. The germline gives CDR1 LNHDA, CDR2 SQIVND (reference sequence). This CDR3 spans 13 amino acids. The CDR3: CASSHRVHQPQHF. For the CDR3, the DNA is TGTGCCAGTAGTCATAGGGTTCACCAGCCCCAGCATTTT.

The chain links TRBV4-1 to TRBJ2-7, with TRBD1 matching over 10 bases. V dropped 1 base and J dropped 3; count of bases not matched to a gene: 12. The CDR3 has 18 residues. Germline V CDR1 and CDR2: MGHRA, YSYEKL. CDR3 residues: CASSQADRGQITFYEQYF. DNA of the CDR3: TGCGCCAGCAGCCAAGCTGACAGGGGGCAAATAACATTCTACGAGCAGTACTTC.

This clone was counted only a few times. The chain employs TRBV7-9 and TRBJ2-6, with D perhaps TRBD1 (6 bases). The V and J ends lost 11 bases and 2 bases respectively, with 19 bases between them. There are 16 residues in the CDR3. Germline V gene sequence: CDR1 SEHNR, CDR2 FQNEAQ (reference sequence). In DNA, the CDR3 is TGTGCCCCCAGAGGGATACAGGGCACTGGGGCCAACGTCCTGACTTTC. Residues: CAPRGIQGTGANVLTF.

A word on this clone: Other DNA sequences in this specimen translate into the identical CDR3. This chain connects TRBV27 to TRBJ2-5, with D unresolved. Between the trimmed V and J ends, which lost 10 bases and 0 bases, there was a span of 12 bases. CDR3 length equals 13 residues. Germline CDR1 reads MNHEY; CDR2 reads SMNVEV (reference sequence). For the CDR3, the DNA is TGTGCCACAGCCGAGTTGTACCAAGAGACCCAGTACTTC. The encoded protein is CATAELYQETQYF.

This rearrangement joins TRBV29-1 to TRBJ2-1, with TRBD1 matching 8 bases. V gave up 4 bases and J gave up 6 bases; unmatched junction bases: 2. The CDR3 totals 12 residues. The germline CDR1 and CDR2 sequences are SQVTM and ANQGSEA. The CDR3: CSVVTGANEQFF. CDR3 coding DNA: TGCAGCGTTGTGACAGGGGCCAATGAGCAGTTCTTC.

The chain carries TRBV28 and TRBJ2-3; TRBD2 matches 8 bases. The CDR3 contains 16 residues. V shed 6 bases, J shed 6 bases, and the junction held 14 bases outside the gene matches. CDR1 is MDHEN, CDR2 SYDVKM, per germline. CDR3 sequence reads: CASSLTSGYDGDTQYF. The CDR3 nucleotides read TGTGCCAGCAGCCTCACTAGCGGTTATGATGGGGATACGCAGTATTTT. The complete variable domain, with remaining parts taken from reference TRBV28 and TRBJ2-3, reads DVKVTQSSRYLVKRTGEKVFLECVQDMDHENMFWYRQDPGLGLRLIYFSYDVKMKEKGDIPEGYSVSREKKERFSLILESASTNQTSMYLCASSLTSGYDGDTQYFGPGTRLTVL.

The chain couples TRBV10-1 to TRBJ2-3; D uncertain. This CDR3 has 13 amino acids. Germline V CDR1 and CDR2: WNHNN, SYGVQD (reference sequence). Trimming removed 3 bases at V and 1 base at J, with 5 bases between. The CDR3: CASSEEGTDTQYF. CDR3 bases: TGCGCCAGCAGTGAAGAGGGCACAGATACGCAGTATTTT.

Written as DNA, the CDR3 is TGTGCCAGTTATCCGGTTGGGGGTGTTGCCTTTGGCGAGCAGTACTTC. Translation gives CASYPVGGVAFGEQYF. This chain joins TRBV7-9 and TRBJ2-7; the D call may be TRBD1 or TRBD2 (5 bases each). Germline assignment: CDR1 SEHNR and CDR2 FQNEAQ (reference sequence). The CDR3 runs to 16 residues. V lost 9 bases, J lost 6 bases, and 27 bases lay in between.

This clone was picked up one time. The chain has TRBV7-9 and TRBJ2-7; a possible D gene is TRBD1 (5 bases). The CDR3 sequence is 15 residues long. CDR1 is SEHNR, CDR2 FQNEAQ, per germline (reference sequence). V lost 4 bases to trimming and J lost 0 bases, with 13 bases between them. The CDR3 here is CASSSKGKSSYEQYF. CDR3 in DNA: TGTGCCAGCAGCTCGAAGGGGAAGAGCTCCTACGAGCAGTACTTC.

This clone was seen only once. This chain joins TRBV4-1 and TRBJ2-3; the match to TRBD2 covers 7 bases. The CDR3 runs 17 residues. CDR1 is MGHRA, CDR2 YSYEKL, per germline. J was trimmed by 1 base and V by 0 bases; bases with no gene match: 7. The CDR3 region has the DNA TGCGCCAGCAGCCAAGATCCTTTAGCGGGTCGCACAGATACGCAGTATTTT. This sequence encodes CASSQDPLAGRTDTQYF.

Only one count was recorded for this clone. The V and J genes are TRBV5-6 and TRBJ1-1; 7 positions agree with TRBD1. CDR1 and CDR2 (germline): SGHDT, YYEEEE. This CDR3 has 16 residues. V was pared by 1 base and J by 2 bases, with 8 bases of the junction left unmatched. CDR3 DNA: TGTGCCAGCAGCTTGTACAGGGGCTACCCTAACACTGAAGCTTTCTTT. It encodes CASSLYRGYPNTEAFF.

The chain uses TRBV19 and TRBJ1-4, with 8 bases lining up with TRBD1. The CDR3 covers 14 residues. The germline V gene has CDR1 LNHDA and CDR2 SQIVND (reference sequence). The junction had 2 bases not matched to a gene; V was cut back by 7 bases and J by 1 base. CDR3 protein: CASKDRGTNEKLFF. The CDR3 DNA sequence: TGTGCCAGTAAAGACAGGGGAACTAATGAAAAACTGTTTTTT.

This rearrangement joins TRBV10-3 to TRBJ2-2; 8 positions agree with TRBD1. The CDR3 covers 15 residues. Germline V gene lookup returns CDR1 ENHRY and CDR2 SYGVKD. Trimming took 5 bases from V and 2 from J; bases not matched to a gene: 4. In nucleotides, the CDR3 is TGTGCCATCAGTTCAGGGGGCGAAAACACCGGGGAGCTGTTTTTT. This codes for CAISSGGENTGELFF.

The chain couples TRBV27 to TRBJ2-7, with a possible D match to TRBD1 (6 bases). The V gene's germline CDR1 is MNHEY and CDR2 SMNVEV (reference sequence). The CDR3 runs 14 residues. The germline V and J ends were trimmed by 4 bases and 4 bases, with 14 bases remaining between them. CDR3 sequence: CASSWGRSGYEQYF. In nucleotides, the CDR3 is TGTGCCAGCAGTTGGGGGCGGAGCGGTTACGAGCAGTACTTC.

In this sample, this clone turned up once. The J gene is TRBJ2-7, the V gene TRBV7-3; 13 bases align to TRBD2. The CDR3 length is 15 residues. Germline V CDR1 and CDR2: SGHTA, FQGTGA. The ends lost 5 bases at V and 4 bases at J; junction bases unmatched: 5. Here the CDR3 DNA reads TGTGCCAGCAGCGAACTAGCGGGAGGGCGTTACGAGCAGTACTTC. It yields the protein CASSELAGGRYEQYF. The whole variable domain, remainder taken from reference TRBV7-3 and TRBJ2-7, is GAGVSQTPSNKVTEKGKYVELRCDPISGHTALYWYRQSLGQGPEFLIYFQGTGAADDSGLPNDRFFAVRPEGSVSTLKIQRTERGDSAVYLCASSELAGGRYEQYFGPGTRLTVT.

Only a few counts were recorded for this clone. V and J are TRBV29-1 and TRBJ1-1; D gene uncertain. V lost 6 bases and J lost 0, with 8 bases in between. The CDR3 has 12 amino acids. The germline V gene encodes CDR1 SQVTM and CDR2 ANQGSEA. Here the CDR3 DNA reads TGCAGCGTAACTTTCATGAACACTGAAGCTTTCTTT. It codes for CSVTFMNTEAFF. Combining the CDR3 with reference TRBV29-1 and TRBJ1-1 gives the whole variable domain SAVISQKPSRDICQRGTSLTIQCQVDSQVTMMFWYRQQPGQSLTLIATANQGSEATYESGFVIDKFPISRPNLTFSTLTVSNMSPEDSSIYLCSVTFMNTEAFFGQGTRLTVV.

The chain combines TRBV11-2 with TRBJ2-1; D possibly corresponds to TRBD2 (6 bases). Germline V CDR1 and CDR2: SGHAT, FQNNGV. The CDR3 consists of 15 residues. Between the trimmed V and J ends, which lost 4 bases and 1 base, there was a span of 11 bases. The CDR3 nucleotides are TGTGCCAGCAGCTGGCTAGCGACTTCCTACAATGAGCAGTTCTTC. The encoded protein is CASSWLATSYNEQFF.

The chain carries TRBV4-1 and TRBJ1-1; D gene ambiguous. Germline CDR1 MGHRA, CDR2 YSYEKL. This CDR3 spans 13 amino acids. V gave up 2 bases and J gave up 7 bases, with 11 bases separating them. CDR3 protein: CASSQPLADEAFF. CDR3 sequence (DNA): TGCGCCAGCAGCCAACCGTTGGCAGATGAAGCTTTCTTT.